Each of the 22 T cell receptor beta chains below was sequenced from the same sample in a study of human CD8 memory T cell subsets. Libraries for TCR beta were constructed using UMI-labeled 5' RACE. TCRdb derives one entry per CDR3 protein from the 5' RACE reads, leaving out DNA. Its listing shows roughly 5,000 distinct CDR3 sequences. The specimen was CD8+ effector memory T cells (TEM) sorted from PBMCs. The subset is: effector memory CD8 T cells, CCR7- CD45RO+ CD95+. These TCRs come from a human donor in good health.

The rearrangement uses TRBV6-5 and TRBJ2-7. The CDR3 loop spans 15 amino acids. Germline-derived CDR1 and CDR2 are MNHEY and SVGAGI. The CDR3 sequence is CASSYSSDGAYEQYF.

J is TRBJ1-1 and V is TRBV4-3; TCRdb picks TRBD1, but there is no DNA to check that call. Germline-derived CDR1 and CDR2 are LGHNA and YSLEER. This CDR3 is 14 amino acids long. The CDR3 protein is CASSPRQDYPEAFF.

By frequency, this clonotype registers medium-sized. The chain recombines TRBV29-1 with TRBJ1-1; TCRdb returns TRBD1, unconfirmable since there is no DNA. There are 12 residues in the CDR3. Per the germline V gene, CDR1 is SQVTM and CDR2 is ANQGSEA. The CDR3: CSAQGGDTEAFF.

By frequency, this clonotype is medium-sized (0.01 to 0.1%). The chain carries TRBV20-1 and TRBJ2-7; the TCRdb call, TRBD1, lacks DNA for checking. CDR3 size: 15 residues. Germline lookup yields CDR1 DFQATT and CDR2 SNEGSKA (reference sequence). This CDR3 reads CSAPLGATDSYEQYF.

The chain uses TRBV27 and TRBJ1-6. The length of the CDR3 is 14 residues. CDR1 and CDR2 from the germline V gene are MNHEY and SMNVEV (reference sequence). The CDR3 reads CASSLEPVGSPLHF.

This sequence joins TRBV20-1 and TRBJ2-7; TCRdb's D gene call, TRBD2, goes unchecked for lack of DNA. Germline V CDR1 and CDR2: DFQATT, SNEGSKA (reference sequence). This CDR3 has 14 residues. The CDR3 is CSAPPGGDSYEQYF.

In terms of frequency, this clonotype is medium-sized. J is TRBJ2-2 and V is TRBV28. This CDR3 has 13 residues. CDR1 is MDHEN and CDR2 is SYDVKM in the germline V gene. CDR3 region: CASSRGEDGELFF.

This sequence joins TRBV27 and TRBJ1-5; as DNA is missing, the TRBD1 call by TCRdb cannot be tested. In germline, CDR1 is MNHEY, CDR2 SMNVEV (reference sequence). CDR3 length equals 13 residues. This CDR3 is CASSWDLNQPQHF.

By frequency, this clonotype is medium-sized (0.01 to 0.1%). The gene calls are TRBV6-5 and TRBJ1-1; TCRdb names TRBD1, which stays unverified in the absence of DNA. Germline CDR1 reads MNHEY; CDR2 reads SVGAGI. The CDR3 runs to 14 residues. CDR3 loop: CASSFRTESTEAFF.

The CDR3 loop is CASGHGQQPHYGYTF. The chain joins TRBV12-5 to TRBJ1-2; TCRdb names TRBD1, which stays unverified in the absence of DNA. Germline V gene lookup returns CDR1 LGHNT and CDR2 FRNRAP. The CDR3 is 15 amino acids. Full variable domain (outside the CDR3, taken from reference TRBV12-5 and TRBJ1-2): DARVTQTPRHKVTEMGQEVTMRCQPILGHNTVFWYRQTMMQGLELLAYFRNRAPLDDSGMPKDRFSAEMPDATLATLKIQPSEPRDSAVYFCASGHGQQPHYGYTFGSGTRLTVV.

CDR3 residues: CASSEGDRGHSNQPQHF. The gene calls are TRBV12-3 or TRBV12-4 and TRBJ1-5; TCRdb picks TRBD1, but there is no DNA to check that call. This CDR3 region has 17 residues.

The rearrangement uses TRBV25-1 and TRBJ1-6; TCRdb calls TRBD1, which cannot be checked without DNA. This CDR3 contains 12 residues. The germline CDR1 and CDR2 sequences are MGHDK and SYGVNS. CDR3: CASRGHNSPLHF.

Judged by frequency, this clonotype is medium-sized. V gene TRBV6-5 combines with J gene TRBJ2-1; TCRdb's D gene call, TRBD1, goes unchecked for lack of DNA. The CDR3 is made up of 15 amino acids. The germline V gene has CDR1 MNHEY and CDR2 SVGAGI. The CDR3: CASSYSTGDYNEQFF.

The chain has TRBV14 and TRBJ2-7; TCRdb lists TRBD1, though no DNA is available to test this call. Germline assignment: CDR1 SGHDN and CDR2 FVKESK. This CDR3 region has 14 residues. The CDR3: CASSHQGGGYEQYF.

The chain combines TRBV29-1 with TRBJ1-2. The germline V gene has CDR1 SQVTM and CDR2 ANQGSEA. This CDR3 spans 14 amino acids. Here the CDR3 reads CSVEDSPGPYGYTF.

This chain uses TRBV15 with TRBJ2-2; TCRdb selects TRBD2, and the lack of DNA leaves this call unchecked. The CDR3 is 16 residues long. The germline V gene encodes CDR1 LNHNV and CDR2 YYDKDF (reference sequence). The CDR3 is CATSRAAGGPSGELFF.

This clonotype is labeled medium-sized (0.01 to 0.1%) based on frequency. The chain combines TRBV4-2 with TRBJ2-2; with no DNA, the TCRdb D assignment of TRBD2 cannot be verified. CDR1 LGHNA and CDR2 YNFKEQ come from the germline V gene. The length of the CDR3 is 15 residues. The CDR3 loop is CASSQEAGGPGELFF.

The rearrangement joins TRBV7-9 to TRBJ1-1; TCRdb reports TRBD1, a call that lacks DNA to check it against. The CDR3 has 16 residues. CDR1 and CDR2 from the germline V gene are SEHNR and FQNEAQ (reference sequence). Here the CDR3 reads CASRSGTGGAYTEAFF.

By frequency, this clonotype is medium-sized. The rearrangement links TRBV4-3 to TRBJ2-7; TCRdb lists TRBD1, though no DNA is available to test this call. Per the germline V gene, CDR1 is LGHNA and CDR2 is YSLEER. CDR3 length equals 16 residues. CDR3 protein: CASSQEGGTGANEQYF.

V and J are TRBV20-1 and TRBJ2-2; absent DNA, TCRdb's TRBD1 call cannot be checked. Germline V gene sequence: CDR1 DFQATT, CDR2 SNEGSKA (reference sequence). The CDR3 runs to 15 residues. CDR3: CSAKTQGADTGELFF.

Considering frequency, this clonotype is medium-sized (0.01 to 0.1%). This chain connects TRBV12-3 or TRBV12-4 to TRBJ2-1; no DNA is available, so the TRBD2 call from TCRdb remains unchecked. The CDR3 consists of 16 residues. The CDR3 region is CASSLGSGGGHNEQFF.

The chain is built from TRBV25-1 and TRBJ2-1; the TCRdb D gene call, TRBD1, has no DNA to confirm it. The CDR3 has 19 amino acids. CDR1 is MGHDK and CDR2 is SYGVNS in the germline V gene. The CDR3 sequence: CASSEPQGARLVSYNEQFF.